Below, 14 T cell receptor beta chains from the same sample are listed, as sequenced in a study of CD8 T cells in ankylosing spondylitis. The study, taken as a whole, reports: Made up of under ten highly homologous variants, a TCR beta motif appeared characteristic of ankylosing spondylitis blood.

From the 5' RACE reads, TCRdb called clonotypes with MiXCR, one entry per CDR3 protein. The data hold hundreds of thousands of distinct CDR3 sequences, with approximately 20% observed a single time. Their antigens are not known. The specimen sequenced was blood, either unsorted or a sorted T cell fraction (not recorded which). The receptors stem from a male donor with ankylosing spondylitis.

V usage is TRBV5-1 and J usage is TRBJ1-4; TRBD1 might be the D (5 bases). CDR1 SGHRS and CDR2 YFSETQ come from the germline V gene. V dropped 1 base and J dropped 8 bases, with 15 bases sitting between them. The CDR3 has 15 amino acids. CDR3 sequence (DNA): TGCGCCAGCAGCTTGCAATTGGGGGGAGCGGAAAAACTGTTTTTT. Amino acids: CASSLQLGGAEKLFF.

This clonotype was seen a handful of times. V usage is TRBV29-1 and J usage is TRBJ2-7; 8 positions match TRBD1. Germline V gene sequence: CDR1 SQVTM, CDR2 ANQGSEA. The CDR3 extends over 13 amino acids. Losses at the gene ends were 4 bases for V and 3 bases for J; bases not matched to a gene: 5. The CDR3 region is CSVAMGTGYEQYF. The CDR3 nucleotides are TGCAGCGTTGCAATGGGGACAGGCTACGAGCAGTACTTC.

The table lists this clonotype with a few counts. The rearrangement uses TRBV5-6 and TRBJ2-3, with 9 bases aligning to TRBD2. The V segment lost 0 bases and the J segment 2 bases; nucleotides outside the gene matches: 7. The CDR3 covers 17 residues. In germline, CDR1 is SGHDT, CDR2 YYEEEE. CDR3 coding DNA: TGTGCCAGCAGCTTGGAGGGCGGGAGGGCCGTCACAGATACGCAGTATTTT. This gives the protein CASSLEGGRAVTDTQYF.

This clonotype was observed at least ten times. CDR3 region: CASSQEASGGAGGGDTQYF. In nucleotides, the CDR3 is TGTGCCAGCAGCCAAGAGGCTAGCGGGGGTGCCGGGGGGGGAGATACGCAGTATTTT. The gene calls are TRBV4-2 and TRBJ2-3; TRBD2 agrees at 10 bases. The CDR3 is made up of 19 amino acids. The germline CDR1 and CDR2 sequences are LGHNA and YNFKEQ. Germline trimming cut 0 bases from V and 5 bases from J; bases unmatched to any gene: 14.

This rearrangement joins TRBV11-2 to TRBJ2-7; D is unresolved. Deletions cut 3 bases from V and 0 bases from J, with 15 bases between. Germline CDR1 and CDR2: SGHAT and FQNNGV. The CDR3 is 16 amino acids. The CDR3 sequence: CASSFYSSALSYEQYF. As DNA, the CDR3 is TGTGCCAGCAGCTTCTACTCTTCGGCCCTCTCCTACGAGCAGTACTTC.

Points on this clonotype: An end of the junction does not agree with germline; a read error may underlie this. The chain is built from TRBV10-3 and TRBJ2-1, with D perhaps TRBD1 (5 bases). The CDR3 sequence is 17 residues long. Germline V CDR1 and CDR2: ENHRY, SYGVKD. The CDR3 DNA reads TGTGCCAGCAGTGAGTTCGACAGCCTACAATCCTACAATGAGCAGTTCTTC. This encodes CASSEFDSLQSYNEQFF.

This clonotype was seen a few times. The rearrangement joins TRBV20-1 to TRBJ2-3; 10 bases match TRBD2. Trimming cost V 3 bases and J 2 bases; bases outside gene matches: 8. CDR1 and CDR2 (germline): DFQATT, SNEGSKA (reference sequence). The CDR3 runs to 16 residues. This CDR3 is CSASGRLAGLTDTQYF. The CDR3, as DNA: TGCAGTGCTAGCGGCCGACTAGCGGGTCTCACAGATACGCAGTATTTT.

The J gene is TRBJ2-1, the V gene TRBV9; D is unresolved. The CDR3 runs to 14 residues. V was cut by 0 bases and J by 4 bases, with 8 bases left in between. CDR1 and CDR2 (germline): SGDLS, YYNGEE. CDR3 loop: CASSVESLYNEQFF. CDR3 DNA sequence: TGTGCCAGCAGCGTAGAGTCCTTGTACAATGAGCAGTTCTTC.

V gene TRBV28 combines with J gene TRBJ1-1, with 10 bases aligning to TRBD1. Germline V gene sequence: CDR1 MDHEN, CDR2 SYDVKM. CDR3 length: 16 amino acids. The V segment lost 3 bases and the J segment 11 bases; nucleotides outside the gene matches: 15. The DNA for the CDR3 is TGTGCCAGCAGTTTCCTGCCCGGCGGGCGACAGGGGGCGGCTTTCTTT. This gives the protein CASSFLPGGRQGAAFF.

This clonotype was seen a few times. The chain combines TRBV10-3 with TRBJ2-3; 9 nucleotides line up with TRBD2. Germline loops: CDR1 ENHRY, CDR2 SYGVKD. This CDR3 is 15 amino acids long. With V trimmed by 4 bases and J by 3 bases, 5 bases remained unmatched. CDR3 loop: CAISGERGDTDTQYF. The CDR3 coding sequence is TGTGCCATCAGTGGGGAGCGGGGGGATACAGATACGCAGTATTTT.

This clonotype has only a few counts. V is TRBV9 and J is TRBJ2-1; TRBD2 might be the D (5 bases). Per germline, CDR1 SGDLS and CDR2 YYNGEE. The V end lost 4 bases, the J end lost 5 bases, and 16 bases lay between the germline ends. The CDR3 runs 15 residues. CDR3 region: CASSPEAQAHNEQFF. CDR3 DNA sequence: TGTGCCAGCAGCCCGGAGGCCCAGGCACACAATGAGCAGTTCTTC.

This clonotype was counted at least ten times. This sequence joins TRBV12-3 or TRBV12-4 and TRBJ2-3; D remains ambiguous. Trimming removed 6 bases from V and 8 bases from J, with 9 bases in between. This CDR3 is 11 amino acids long. The CDR3 reads CASSQALTQYF. The CDR3 DNA follows: TGTGCCAGCAGCCAAGCGCTTACGCAGTATTTT.

This chain connects TRBV7-9 to TRBJ2-5, with no clear D. The V end lost 2 bases, the J end lost 3 bases, and 13 bases lay between the germline ends. The CDR3 is 15 amino acids. From germline, CDR1 is SEHNR and CDR2 FQNEAQ (reference sequence). The DNA for the CDR3 is TGTGCCAGCAGCTTAAGCAGAGAGTTGAAAGAGACCCAGTACTTC. It translates to CASSLSRELKETQYF. Variable domain in full (rest from reference TRBV7-9 and TRBJ2-5): DTGVSQNPRHKITKRGQNVTFRCDPISEHNRLYWYRQTLGQGPEFLTYFQNEAQLEKSRLLSDRFSAERPKGSFSTLEIQRTEQGDSAMYLCASSLSRELKETQYFGPGTRLLVL.

V is TRBV4-1 and J is TRBJ1-6; D uncertain. The CDR3 consists of 14 residues. CDR1 and CDR2 (germline): MGHRA, YSYEKL. Trimming removed 4 bases at V and 5 bases at J, with 9 bases between. The CDR3 region is CASSPFPDNSPLHF. The CDR3 DNA reads as TGCGCCAGCAGCCCTTTTCCAGATAATTCACCCCTCCACTTT.